This TCR beta chain was retrieved from a study of blood T cell repertoires in COVID-19. In the study overall: Both acute and convalescent COVID-19 samples were obtained from the United States, Italy and Spain. Nucleic acid was either cDNA or gDNA, and it came from T cells, B-cell-depleted T cells, or PBMCs.

This table comes from immunoSEQ multiplex PCR, and its TCRdb copy is limited to in-frame clones, with some not included. The sample consists of approximately 240,000 clones, 82% of them appearing once. With 3 bases clipped from V and 7 bases from J, the junction kept 3 bases outside the gene matches. Germline CDR1 is SGHNT and CDR2 is YYREEE (reference sequence). The CDR3 has 14 residues. This chain links TRBV5-4 with TRBJ1-6; 8 nucleotides match TRBD1. The origin of this receptor is a woman of 80 years or more with active or convalescent COVID-19. Source material: peripheral blood. Here the CDR3 DNA reads TGTGCCAGCAGCTGGGGGACAGGCAATTCACCCCTCCACTTT. Translating it yields CASSWGTGNSPLHF.